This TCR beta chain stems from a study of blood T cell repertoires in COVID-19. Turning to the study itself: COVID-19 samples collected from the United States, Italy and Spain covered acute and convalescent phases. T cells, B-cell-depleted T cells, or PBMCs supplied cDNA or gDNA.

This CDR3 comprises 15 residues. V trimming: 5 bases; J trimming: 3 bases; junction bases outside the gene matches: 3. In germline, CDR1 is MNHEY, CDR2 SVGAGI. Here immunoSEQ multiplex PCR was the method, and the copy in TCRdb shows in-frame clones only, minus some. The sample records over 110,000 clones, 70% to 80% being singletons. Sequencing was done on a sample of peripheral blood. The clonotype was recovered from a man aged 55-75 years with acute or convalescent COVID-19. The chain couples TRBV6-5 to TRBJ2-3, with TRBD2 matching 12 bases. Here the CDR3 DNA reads TGTGCCAGCAGTCTGACTAGCGGGGGAACAGATACGCAGTATTTT. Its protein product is CASSLTSGGTDTQYF.